What follows are 9 T cell receptor beta chains derived from one specimen sequenced in a study of T cells after posttransplantation cyclophosphamide. The assay was immunoSEQ multiplex PCR, and TCRdb's table has in-frame clones only and misses some. The sample shows some 46,000 clones, no singletons; the ten largest hold about 2%. The sample was PBMCs. The receptor source for this set is a man aged 35 to 55 in good health, CMV-negative, and a related stem cell transplant donor.

This clone was seen at least ten times. J is TRBJ2-7 and V is TRBV5-1, with a tentative D call TRBD1 (6 bases). CDR1 and CDR2 from the germline V gene are SGHRS and YFSETQ. The length of the CDR3 is 15 residues. V was trimmed by 3 bases and J by 1 base, leaving 14 bases between them. CDR3 sequence reads: CASSYVTGHSYEQYF. The CDR3, as DNA: TGCGCCAGCAGCTACGTAACGGGACATTCCTACGAGCAGTACTTC.

This clone was seen repeatedly, ten times or more. The rearrangement joins TRBV19 to TRBJ1-5; D not resolved. Trimming removed 4 bases from V and 1 base from J, with 8 bases in between. The CDR3 spans 14 residues. Germline lookup yields CDR1 LNHDA and CDR2 SQIVND (reference sequence). CDR3 region: CASSRGGSNQPQHF. The CDR3 nucleotides are TGTGCCAGTAGTAGGGGAGGGAGCAATCAGCCCCAGCATTTT.

This clone was counted many times. For the CDR3, the DNA is TGCGCCAGCAGCCAGGACTTTGGTGGCACAGATACGCAGTATTTT. This encodes CASSQDFGGTDTQYF. The chain combines TRBV5-1 with TRBJ2-3; TRBD2 might be the D (5 bases). Germline V gene sequence: CDR1 SGHRS, CDR2 YFSETQ. Trimming removed 4 bases at V and 1 base at J, with 13 bases between. The length of the CDR3 is 15 residues.

This clone was recorded many times. This sequence joins TRBV4-3 and TRBJ1-1, with D perhaps TRBD1 (6 bases). Per germline, CDR1 LGHNA and CDR2 YSLEER. This CDR3 is built from 16 residues. Between the trimmed V and J ends, which lost 0 bases and 10 bases, there was a span of 21 bases. The CDR3 DNA reads TGCGCCAGCAGCCAAGATATGGGATACGGCAGGGGTTCAGCTTTCTTT. Protein product: CASSQDMGYGRGSAFF.

This clone was recorded many times. V usage is TRBV7-9 and J usage is TRBJ1-6; tentative D call: TRBD1 (5 bases). From germline, CDR1 is SEHNR and CDR2 FQNEAQ (reference sequence). The CDR3 length is 17 residues. The germline V and J ends were trimmed by 1 base and 6 bases, with 16 bases remaining between them. CDR3: CASSLVGGALGNSPLHF. The CDR3 DNA reads as TGTGCCAGCAGCTTAGTAGGCGGGGCGCTCGGTAATTCACCCCTCCACTTT. Full variable domain (rest looked up from reference TRBV7-9 and TRBJ1-6): DTGVSQNPRHKITKRGQNVTFRCDPISEHNRLYWYRQTLGQGPEFLTYFQNEAQLEKSRLLSDRFSAERPKGSFSTLEIQRTEQGDSAMYLCASSLVGGALGNSPLHFGNGTRLTVT.

The J gene is TRBJ2-5, the V gene TRBV28; D unresolved. The CDR3 is 14 residues long. Germline loops: CDR1 MDHEN, CDR2 SYDVKM. V was pared by 2 bases and J by 4 bases, with 11 bases between. CDR3 residues: CASSLLSRRETQYF. The CDR3 DNA reads as TGTGCCAGCAGTTTACTGTCCCGCAGAGAGACCCAGTACTTC.

This clone was recorded many times. This chain links TRBV5-4 with TRBJ1-2; the D gene is possibly TRBD1 (6 bases). CDR1 SGHNT and CDR2 YYREEE come from the germline V gene (reference sequence). This CDR3 region has 14 residues. V dropped 4 bases and J dropped 4 bases, with 14 bases sitting between them. CDR3 residues: CASSQDQGTYGYTF. Here the CDR3 DNA reads TGTGCCAGCAGCCAAGACCAGGGGACCTATGGCTACACCTTC. The whole variable domain, filled in from reference TRBV5-4 and TRBJ1-2, reads ETGVTQSPTHLIKTRGQQVTLRCSSQSGHNTVSWYQQALGQGPQFIFQYYREEENGRGNFPPRFSGLQFPNYSSELNVNALELDDSALYLCASSQDQGTYGYTFGSGTRLTVV.

Many counts were recorded for this clone. This chain links TRBV5-5 with TRBJ2-5, with D maybe TRBD2 (5 bases). Germline-derived CDR1 and CDR2 are SGHKS and YYEKEE (reference sequence). This CDR3 contains 15 residues. Trimming stripped 0 bases from V and 5 bases from J, with 14 bases between. CDR3 bases: TGTGCCAGCAGCTTGGAGATAATAGCGAGGGAGACCCAGTACTTC. This sequence encodes CASSLEIIARETQYF.

This clone was found many times. The chain recombines TRBV5-1 with TRBJ2-5, with TRBD1 matching over 8 bases. V gave up 0 bases and J gave up 7 bases; unmatched junction bases: 2. Germline V lookup: CDR1 SGHRS, CDR2 YFSETQ. CDR3 length equals 13 residues. Written as DNA, the CDR3 is TGCGCCAGCAGCTTGGAACAGGGGGGGACCCAGTACTTC. Its translation is CASSLEQGGTQYF.